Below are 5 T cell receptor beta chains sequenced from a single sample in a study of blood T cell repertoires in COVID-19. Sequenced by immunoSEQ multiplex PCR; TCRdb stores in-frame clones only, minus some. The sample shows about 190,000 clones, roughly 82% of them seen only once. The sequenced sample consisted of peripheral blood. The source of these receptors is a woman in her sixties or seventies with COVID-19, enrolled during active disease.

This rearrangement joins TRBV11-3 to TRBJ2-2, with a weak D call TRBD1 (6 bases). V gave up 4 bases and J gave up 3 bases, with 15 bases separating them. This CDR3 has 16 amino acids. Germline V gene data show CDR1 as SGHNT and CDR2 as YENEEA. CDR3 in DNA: TGTGCCAGCAGCTCCAGGACAGTCGTGGACACCGGGGAGCTGTTTTTT. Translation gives CASSSRTVVDTGELFF.

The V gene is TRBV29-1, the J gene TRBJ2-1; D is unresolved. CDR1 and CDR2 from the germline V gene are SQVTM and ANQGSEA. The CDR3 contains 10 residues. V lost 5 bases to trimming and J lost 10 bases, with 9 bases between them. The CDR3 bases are TGCAGCGTTATTTGGGCCGAGCAGTTCTTC. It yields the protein CSVIWAEQFF.

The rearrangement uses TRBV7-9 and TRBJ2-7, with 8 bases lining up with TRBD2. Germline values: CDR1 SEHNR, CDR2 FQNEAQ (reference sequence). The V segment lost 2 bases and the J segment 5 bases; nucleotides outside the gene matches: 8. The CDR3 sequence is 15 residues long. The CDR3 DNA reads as TGTGCCAGCAGCTTAAGTTTGTCGGGAGGGGACGAGCAGTACGTC. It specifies CASSLSLSGGDEQYV.

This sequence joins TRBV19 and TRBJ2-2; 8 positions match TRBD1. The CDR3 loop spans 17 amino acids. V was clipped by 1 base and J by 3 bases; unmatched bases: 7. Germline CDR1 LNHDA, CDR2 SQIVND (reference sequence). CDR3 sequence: CASSIVYRGRDTGELFF. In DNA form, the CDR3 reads TGTGCCAGTAGTATAGTTTACAGGGGGAGAGACACCGGGGAGCTGTTTTTT. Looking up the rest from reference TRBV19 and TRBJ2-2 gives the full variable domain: DGGITQSPKYLFRKEGQNVTLSCEQNLNHDAMYWYRQDPGQGLRLIYYSQIVNDFQKGDIAEGYSVSREKKESFPLTVTSAQKNPTAFYLCASSIVYRGRDTGELFFGEGSRLTVL.

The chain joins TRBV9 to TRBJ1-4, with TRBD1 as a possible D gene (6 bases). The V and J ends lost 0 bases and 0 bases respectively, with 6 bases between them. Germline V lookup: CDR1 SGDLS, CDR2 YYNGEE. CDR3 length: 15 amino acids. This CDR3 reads CASSVGTATNEKLFF. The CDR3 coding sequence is TGTGCCAGCAGCGTAGGGACAGCAACTAATGAAAAACTGTTTTTT.